This TCR beta chain comes out of a study of blood T cells in healthy people across ages. Broader study findings: Per million T cells, TCR beta diversity dropped roughly linearly as age increased. Samples with more naive T cells showed higher observed beta diversity.

In the case of this clonotype: Its matching antigen is unknown.

PCR was performed a second time for about 7 to 12 cycles using a sample-barcoded 5' primer and a J-beta primer mix. Each CDR3 protein gets one entry after TCRdb re-called the 5' RACE reads with MiXCR. This sample has some 1.7 million distinct CDR3 sequences; about 28% occur once, and the top ten carry roughly 8%. V lost 5 bases to trimming and J lost 7 bases; unmatched junction nucleotides: 19. The CDR3 is 17 amino acids. Material for sequencing was blood. The sequence was collected from a woman aged 25 to 39 in good health. The chain recombines TRBV12-3 or TRBV12-4 with TRBJ2-7; 8 positions match TRBD2. The CDR3 coding sequence is TGTGCCAGCAGTCCTTCGACGAGCGGGAGTCGTAAACGGGAGCAGTACTTC. Amino acid sequence: CASSPSTSGSRKREQYF.